This T cell receptor beta chain derives from a study of T cells after yellow fever vaccination. General observations from the study: Post-booster repertoires again held most primary-vaccination clones (roughly 95% CD4, roughly 88% CD8). Faster peaking, at day 5 versus 15, marked a secondary response that was weaker. Within FACS-sorted repertoires, abundant clonotypes contaminating from the bulk population could be present. The CD4 compartment and the CD8 compartment contained a small share of clonotypes in common.

This clonotype was counted only a few times. The antigen is not known. V was shortened by 7 bases and J by 9 bases, with 19 bases between the two germline ends. This CDR3 has 15 amino acids. TCRdb reprocessed the 5' RACE reads with MiXCR, giving one entry per CDR3 protein. The sample records approximately 550,000 distinct CDR3 sequences, roughly 21% being singletons. The starting material was PBMCs, obtained 15 days after the yellow fever booster vaccination. This clonotype was obtained from a man younger than 45 who received the YFV17D yellow fever vaccine. The rearrangement links TRBV12-3 or TRBV12-4 to TRBJ1-6; TRBD1 might be the D (5 bases). CDR3 bases: TGTGCCAGCAAGGGGTCGTGGAGGGGCAGTTCACCCCTCCACTTT. Translation: CASKGSWRGSSPLHF.